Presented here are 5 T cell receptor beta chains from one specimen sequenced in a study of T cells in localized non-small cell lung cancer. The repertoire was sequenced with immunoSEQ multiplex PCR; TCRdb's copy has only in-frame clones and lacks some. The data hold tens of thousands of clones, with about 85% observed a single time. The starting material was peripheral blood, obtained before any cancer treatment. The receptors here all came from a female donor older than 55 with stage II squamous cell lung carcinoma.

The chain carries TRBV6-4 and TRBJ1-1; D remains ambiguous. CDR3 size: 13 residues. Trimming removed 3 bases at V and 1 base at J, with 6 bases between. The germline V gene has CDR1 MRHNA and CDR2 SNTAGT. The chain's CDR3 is CASSEAGNTEAFF. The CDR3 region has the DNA TGTGCCAGCAGTGAGGCAGGGAACACTGAAGCTTTCTTT.

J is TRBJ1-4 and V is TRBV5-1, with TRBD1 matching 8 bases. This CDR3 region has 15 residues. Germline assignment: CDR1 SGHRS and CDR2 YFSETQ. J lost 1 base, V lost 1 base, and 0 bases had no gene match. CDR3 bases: TGCGCCAGCAGCTTGACAGGGGGAACTAATGAAAAACTGTTTTTT. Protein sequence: CASSLTGGTNEKLFF.

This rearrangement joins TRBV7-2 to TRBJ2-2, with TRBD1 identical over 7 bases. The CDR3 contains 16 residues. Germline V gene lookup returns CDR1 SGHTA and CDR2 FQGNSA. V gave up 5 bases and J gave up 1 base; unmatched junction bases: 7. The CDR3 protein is CASSPQTGLNTGELFF. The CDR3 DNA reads TGTGCCAGCAGCCCCCAGACAGGGCTGAACACCGGGGAGCTGTTTTTT.

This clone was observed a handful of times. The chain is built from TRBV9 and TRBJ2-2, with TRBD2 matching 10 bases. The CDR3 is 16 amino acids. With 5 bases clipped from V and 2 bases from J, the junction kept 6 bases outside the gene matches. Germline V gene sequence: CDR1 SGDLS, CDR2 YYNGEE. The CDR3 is CASRPGTSVNTGELFF. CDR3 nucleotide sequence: TGTGCCAGCAGACCCGGGACTAGCGTAAACACCGGGGAGCTGTTTTTT.

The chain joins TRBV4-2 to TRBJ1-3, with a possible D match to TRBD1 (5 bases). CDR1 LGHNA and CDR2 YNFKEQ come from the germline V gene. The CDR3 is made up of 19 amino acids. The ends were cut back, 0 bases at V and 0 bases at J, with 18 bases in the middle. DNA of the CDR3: TGTGCCAGCAGCCAAGAGTCCCGGCGGGGCTATAACTCTGGAAACACCATATATTTT. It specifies CASSQESRRGYNSGNTIYF.